The present T cell receptor beta chain was sequenced within a study of shared clonotypes between healthy human individuals. Study outcomes and limitations: The small donor group covered limited genetic and exposure diversity.

Points on this clone: Its antigen is undetermined.

TCRdb's table, derived via immunoSEQ multiplex PCR, lists solely in-frame clones and lacks some. The sample carries some 1,400,000 clones, about 96% recorded once. CDR3 length: 14 amino acids. With 4 bases removed from V and 3 bases from J, the gap between germline ends came to 13 bases. CDR1 and CDR2 from the germline V gene are SGHNT and YYREEE (reference sequence). The V gene is TRBV5-4, the J gene TRBJ1-1; D unclear. Sample: naive CD4+ T cells sorted from blood. Subset meaning: CD45RA+ positively selected. The receptor was isolated from a man aged 30 to 39 in good health. The chain's CDR3 is CASSRANGDTEAFF. The CDR3 region has the DNA TGTGCCAGCAGCAGGGCTAATGGGGACACTGAAGCTTTCTTT. Full variable domain (outside the CDR3, taken from reference TRBV5-4 and TRBJ1-1): ETGVTQSPTHLIKTRGQQVTLRCSSQSGHNTVSWYQQALGQGPQFIFQYYREEENGRGNFPPRFSGLQFPNYSSELNVNALELDDSALYLCASSRANGDTEAFFGQGTRLTVV.